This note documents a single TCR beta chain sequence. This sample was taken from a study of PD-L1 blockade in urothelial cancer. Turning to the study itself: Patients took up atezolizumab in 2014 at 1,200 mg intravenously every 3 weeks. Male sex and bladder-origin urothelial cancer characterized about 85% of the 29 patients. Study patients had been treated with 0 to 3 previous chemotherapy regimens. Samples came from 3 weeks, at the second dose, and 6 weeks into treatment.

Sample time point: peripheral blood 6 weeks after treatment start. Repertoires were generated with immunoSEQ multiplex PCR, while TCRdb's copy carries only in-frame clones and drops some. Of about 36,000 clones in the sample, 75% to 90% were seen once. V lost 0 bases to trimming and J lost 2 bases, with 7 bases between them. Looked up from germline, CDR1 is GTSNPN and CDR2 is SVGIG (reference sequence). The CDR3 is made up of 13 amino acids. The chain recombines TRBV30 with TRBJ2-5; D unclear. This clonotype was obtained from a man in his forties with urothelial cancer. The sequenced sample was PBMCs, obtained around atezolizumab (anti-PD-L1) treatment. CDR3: CAWSVVYQETQYF. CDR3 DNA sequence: TGTGCCTGGAGTGTAGTCTATCAAGAGACCCAGTACTTC.